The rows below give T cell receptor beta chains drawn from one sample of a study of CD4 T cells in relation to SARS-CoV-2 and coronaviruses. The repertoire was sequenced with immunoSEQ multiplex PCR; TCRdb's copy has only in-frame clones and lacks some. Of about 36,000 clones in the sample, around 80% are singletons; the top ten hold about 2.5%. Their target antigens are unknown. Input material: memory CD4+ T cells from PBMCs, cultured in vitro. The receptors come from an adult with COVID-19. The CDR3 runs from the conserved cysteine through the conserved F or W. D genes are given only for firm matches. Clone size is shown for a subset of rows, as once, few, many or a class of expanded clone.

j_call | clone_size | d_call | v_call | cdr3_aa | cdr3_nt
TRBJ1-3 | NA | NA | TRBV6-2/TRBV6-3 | CASSYWMVLRDGNTIYF | TGTGCCAGCAGTTACTGGATGGTATTAAGGGATGGAAACACCATATATTTT
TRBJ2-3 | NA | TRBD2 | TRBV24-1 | CATSGASGTDTQYF | TGTGCCACCAGTGGGGCTAGCGGGACAGATACGCAGTATTTT
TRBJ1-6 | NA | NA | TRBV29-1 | CSVRDAGDNSPLHF | TGCAGCGTGAGGGACGCGGGGGATAATTCACCCCTCCACTTT
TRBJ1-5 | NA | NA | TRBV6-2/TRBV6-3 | CASSYRLGLGDWNQPQHF | TGTGCCAGCAGTTACCGTCTTGGGTTAGGGGATTGGAATCAGCCCCAGCATTTT
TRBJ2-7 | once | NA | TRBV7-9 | CAIRGDSAHEQYF | TGTGCCATAAGGGGGGACTCAGCCCACGAGCAGTACTTC
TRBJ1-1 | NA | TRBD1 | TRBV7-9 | CASSTGQREAFF | TGTGCCAGCAGCACGGGACAGCGTGAAGCTTTCTTT
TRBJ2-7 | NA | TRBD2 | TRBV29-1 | CSVVGTSGGRVYF | TGCAGCGTTGTAGGGACTAGCGGAGGGAGGGTCTACTTC
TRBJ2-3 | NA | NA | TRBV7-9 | CASSSSVGAGTDTQYF | TGTGCCAGCAGCTCATCGGTAGGGGCTGGCACAGATACGCAGTATTTT
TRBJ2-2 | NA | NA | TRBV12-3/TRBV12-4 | CASTSDTGELFF | TGTGCCAGCACCAGTGATACCGGGGAGCTGTTTTTT
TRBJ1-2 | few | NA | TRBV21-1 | CASSPEGQGLLYGYTF | TGTGCCAGCAGCCCCGAAGGACAGGGTTTACTCTATGGCTACACCTTC
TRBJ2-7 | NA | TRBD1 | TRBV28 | CASSRGQGVEQYF | TGTGCCAGCAGTCGCGGACAGGGCGTCGAGCAGTACTTC
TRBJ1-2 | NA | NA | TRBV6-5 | CASSPMGLYGYTF | TGTGCCAGCAGTCCGATGGGGCTGTATGGCTACACCTTC
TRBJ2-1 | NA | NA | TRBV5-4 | CASSSTREGYNEQFF | TGTGCCAGCAGCTCAACTAGAGAGGGTTACAATGAGCAGTTCTTC
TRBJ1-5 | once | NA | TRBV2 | CASSRTGYSNQPQHF | TGTGCCAGCAGTCGAACGGGGTATAGCAATCAGCCCCAGCATTTT
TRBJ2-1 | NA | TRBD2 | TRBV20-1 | CSASSGTSAHNEQFF | TGCAGTGCTAGTTCCGGGACTAGCGCCCACAATGAGCAGTTCTTC
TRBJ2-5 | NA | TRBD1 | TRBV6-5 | CASRTTGRETQYF | TGTGCCAGCAGAACGACAGGGAGAGAGACCCAGTACTTC
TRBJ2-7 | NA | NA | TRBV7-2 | CASSLFSFQDYEQYF | TGTGCCAGCAGCTTATTCAGCTTCCAGGACTACGAGCAGTACTTC
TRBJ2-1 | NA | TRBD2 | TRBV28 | CASSLLAGGLNEQFF | TGTGCCAGCAGTTTACTAGCGGGAGGGCTCAATGAGCAGTTCTTC
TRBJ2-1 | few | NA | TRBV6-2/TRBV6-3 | CASSSQQGNEQFF | TGTGCCAGCAGTTCTCAGCAGGGGAATGAGCAGTTCTTC
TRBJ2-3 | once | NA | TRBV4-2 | CASTPRGWRSTDTQYF | TGTGCCAGCACCCCGCGGGGATGGCGGAGCACAGATACGCAGTATTTT
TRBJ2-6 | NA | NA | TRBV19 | CASRISFRTAHPGANVLTF | TGTGCCAGTAGGATTTCCTTCCGGACAGCTCACCCTGGGGCCAACGTCCTGACTTTC
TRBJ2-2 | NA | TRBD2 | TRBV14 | CASSQDLASGRFDTGELFF | TGTGCCAGCAGCCAAGATCTAGCTAGCGGGAGATTCGACACCGGGGAGCTGTTTTTT
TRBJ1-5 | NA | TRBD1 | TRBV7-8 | CASSPRRQGSQPQHF | TGTGCCAGCAGCCCCCGCAGACAGGGCAGCCAGCCCCAGCATTTT
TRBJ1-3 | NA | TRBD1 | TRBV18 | CASSQDRDGNTIYF | TGTGCCAGCTCACAGGACAGGGATGGAAACACCATATATTTT
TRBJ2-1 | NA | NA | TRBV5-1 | CASSSLAWGEYNEQFF | TGCGCCAGCAGCTCCTTGGCGTGGGGGGAATACAATGAGCAGTTCTTC
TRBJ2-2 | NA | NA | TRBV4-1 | CASSQERFEGGELFF | TGCGCCAGCAGCCAAGAACGGTTCGAGGGCGGGGAGCTGTTTTTT
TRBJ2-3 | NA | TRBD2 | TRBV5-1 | CASEAGAGPDTQYF | TGCGCCAGCGAAGCGGGAGCTGGTCCAGATACGCAGTATTTT
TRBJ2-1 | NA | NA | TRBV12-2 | CASRHKLAFSYNEQFF | TGTGCAAGTCGCCACAAACTAGCGTTCTCCTACAATGAGCAGTTCTTC
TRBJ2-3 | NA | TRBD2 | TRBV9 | CASSPLAGAGTDTQYF | TGTGCCAGCAGCCCGTTAGCGGGAGCAGGAACAGATACGCAGTATTTT
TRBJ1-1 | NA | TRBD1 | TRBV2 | CASNEGGLRQAFF | TGTGCCAGCAACGAAGGGGGCCTTAGGCAAGCTTTCTTT
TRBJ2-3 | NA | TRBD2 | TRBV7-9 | CASSLLAGVDTQYF | TGTGCCAGCAGCTTGCTAGCGGGAGTTGATACGCAGTATTTT
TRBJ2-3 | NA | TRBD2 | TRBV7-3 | CASSPSSGTQYF | TGTGCCAGCAGCCCATCTAGCGGGACGCAGTATTTT
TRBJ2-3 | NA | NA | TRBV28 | CASRSLPGADTQYF | TGTGCCAGCAGATCGTTACCGGGAGCAGATACGCAGTATTTT
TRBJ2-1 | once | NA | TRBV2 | CASNRDLYNEQFF | TGTGCCAGCAACCGGGACTTGTACAATGAGCAGTTCTTC
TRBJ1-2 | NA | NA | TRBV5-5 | CASSFDVGGYTF | TGTGCCAGCAGCTTCGACGTCGGTGGCTACACCTTC
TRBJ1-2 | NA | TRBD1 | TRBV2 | CASTRQGAHGYTF | TGTGCCAGCACCAGACAGGGGGCGCACGGCTACACCTTC
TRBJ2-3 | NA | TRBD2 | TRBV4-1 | CASRRSGGPDTQYF | TGCGCCAGCAGGCGGTCGGGAGGGCCGGATACGCAGTATTTT
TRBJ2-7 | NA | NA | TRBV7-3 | CASSLSGSYEQYF | TGTGCCAGCAGCTTATCTGGATCCTACGAGCAGTACTTC
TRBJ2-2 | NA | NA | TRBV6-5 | CASSPMGTNTGELFF | TGTGCCAGCTCCCCTATGGGGACGAACACCGGGGAGCTGTTTTTT
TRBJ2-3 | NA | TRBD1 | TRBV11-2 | CASSLFPQGALIDTQYF | TGTGCCAGCAGCTTATTCCCCCAGGGGGCCCTAATAGATACGCAGTATTTT
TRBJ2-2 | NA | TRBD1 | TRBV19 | CASSIRQGATGELFF | TGTGCCAGTAGTATAAGGCAGGGGGCAACCGGGGAGCTGTTTTTT
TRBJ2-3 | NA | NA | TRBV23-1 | CASSQSNERGSTDTQYF | TGCGCCAGCAGTCAATCGAACGAGAGGGGGAGCACAGATACGCAGTATTTT
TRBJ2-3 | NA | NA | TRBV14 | CASSQAAGLTDTQYF | TGTGCCAGCAGCCAAGCCGCGGGACTCACAGATACGCAGTATTTT
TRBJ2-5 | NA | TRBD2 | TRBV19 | CASMSRGTMETQYF | TGTGCCAGTATGTCTCGAGGGACTATGGAGACCCAGTACTTC